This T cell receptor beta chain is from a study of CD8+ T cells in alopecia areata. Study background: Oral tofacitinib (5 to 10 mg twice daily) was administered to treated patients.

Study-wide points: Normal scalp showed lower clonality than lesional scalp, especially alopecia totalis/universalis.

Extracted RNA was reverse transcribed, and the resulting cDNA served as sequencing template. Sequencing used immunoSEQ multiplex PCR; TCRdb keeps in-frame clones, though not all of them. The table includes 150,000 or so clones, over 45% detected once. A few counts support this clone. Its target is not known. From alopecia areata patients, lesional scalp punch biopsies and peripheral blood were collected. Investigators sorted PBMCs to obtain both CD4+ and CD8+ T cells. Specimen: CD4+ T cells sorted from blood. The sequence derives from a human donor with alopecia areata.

The CDR3 loop reads CASSPTWIAGDTDTQYF. The CDR3 DNA is TGTGCCAGCAGCCCAACTTGGATAGCGGGGGACACAGATACGCAGTATTTT. The rearrangement links TRBV7-8 to TRBJ2-3; TRBD2 matches at 9 bases. Germline V lookup: CDR1 SGHVS, CDR2 FQNEAQ. The length of the CDR3 is 17 residues. The ends lost 5 bases at V and 2 bases at J; junction bases unmatched: 11.